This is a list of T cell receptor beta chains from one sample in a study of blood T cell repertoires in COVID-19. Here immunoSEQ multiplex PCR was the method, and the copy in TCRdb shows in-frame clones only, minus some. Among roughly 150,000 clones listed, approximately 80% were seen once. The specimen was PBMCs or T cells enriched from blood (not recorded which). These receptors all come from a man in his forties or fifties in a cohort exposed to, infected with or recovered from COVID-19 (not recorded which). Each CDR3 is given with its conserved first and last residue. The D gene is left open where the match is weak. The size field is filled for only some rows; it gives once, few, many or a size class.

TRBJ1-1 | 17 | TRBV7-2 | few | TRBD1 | TGTGCCAGCAGCCCAGGGACAGGGGACGAGTTAGTGACTGAAGCTTTCTTT | CASSPGTGDELVTEAFF
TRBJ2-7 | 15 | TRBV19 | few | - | TGTGCCAGTAGTATGGGCCAAGGGAGCTCCTACGAGCAGTACTTC | CASSMGQGSSYEQYF
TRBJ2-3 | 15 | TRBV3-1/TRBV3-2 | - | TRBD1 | TGTGCCAGCAGCCAAGGGACAGGGTTCACAGATACGCAGTATTTT | CASSQGTGFTDTQYF
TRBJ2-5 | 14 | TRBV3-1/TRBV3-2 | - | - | TGTGCCAGCAGCCAACCCTATAGCCAAGAGACCCAGTACTTC | CASSQPYSQETQYF
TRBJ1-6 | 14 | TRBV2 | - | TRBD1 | TGTGCCAGCAGTGACACAGGGGGCCGGTCACCCCTCCACTTT | CASSDTGGRSPLHF
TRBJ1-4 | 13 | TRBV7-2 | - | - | TGTGCCAGCAGCTTGCAGTGGAATGAAAAACTGTTTTTT | CASSLQWNEKLFF
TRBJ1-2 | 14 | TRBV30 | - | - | TGTGCCTGCCTCATCGGAGGGTCGGGCTATGGCTACACCTTC | CACLIGGSGYGYTF
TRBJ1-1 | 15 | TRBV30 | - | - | TGTGCCTGGAAGCTATCTGACACGACGAACACTGAAGCTTTCTTT | CAWKLSDTTNTEAFF
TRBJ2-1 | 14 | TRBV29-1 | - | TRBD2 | TGCAGCGCTGCGGGAGGGGTTTCCTACAATGAGCAGTTCTTC | CSAAGGVSYNEQFF
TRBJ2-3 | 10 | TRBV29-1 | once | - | TGCAGCGCCCTCACAGATACGCAGTATTTT | CSALTDTQYF
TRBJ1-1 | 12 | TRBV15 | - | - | TGTGCCACCAGCTGGGGGGAGGCTGAAGCTTTCTTT | CATSWGEAEAFF
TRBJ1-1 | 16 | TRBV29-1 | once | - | TGCAGCGTTGAAGGACACGGGGGAGGACCCCCTCGTGAAGCTTTCTTT | CSVEGHGGGPPREAFF
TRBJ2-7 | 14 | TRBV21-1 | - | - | TGTGCCAACGAGCGGGAGGGCCCGTACTACGAGCAGTACTTC | CANEREGPYYEQYF
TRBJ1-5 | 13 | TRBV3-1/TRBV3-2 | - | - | TGTGCCAGCAGCCAAGGAGGTAATCAGCCCCAGCATTTT | CASSQGGNQPQHF
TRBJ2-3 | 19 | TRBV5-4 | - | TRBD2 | TGTGCCAGCAGTTTCGGGGACAGGGGACTAGCGGGAGCGGGAGATACGCAGTATTTT | CASSFGDRGLAGAGDTQYF
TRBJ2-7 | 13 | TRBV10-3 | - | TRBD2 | TGTGCCACCGGACTAGCGGGAACCTACGAGCAGTACTTC | CATGLAGTYEQYF
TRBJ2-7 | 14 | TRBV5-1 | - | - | TGCGCCAGCAGCTTGGCCCCCGATACATACGAGCAGTACTTC | CASSLAPDTYEQYF
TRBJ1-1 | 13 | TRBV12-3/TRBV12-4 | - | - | TGTGCCAGCAGACCGGACTCCCCCGGTGAAGCTTTCTTT | CASRPDSPGEAFF
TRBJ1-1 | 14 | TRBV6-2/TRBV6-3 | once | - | TGTGCCAGCAGTTACTCGGGGGGGTTGACTGAAGCTTTCTTT | CASSYSGGLTEAFF
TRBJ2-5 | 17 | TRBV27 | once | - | TGTGCCAGCAGTATGGGGGCAGGGGAACTACTTCAAGAGACCCAGTACTTC | CASSMGAGELLQETQYF
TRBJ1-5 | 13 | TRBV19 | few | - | TGTGCCAGTAGTACAGGGGAATACCAGCCCCAGCATTTT | CASSTGEYQPQHF
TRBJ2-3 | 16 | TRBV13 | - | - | TGTGCCAGCAGCTTAGCGGGGTGGACTAGCACAGATACGCAGTATTTT | CASSLAGWTSTDTQYF